The rows below give T cell receptor beta chains drawn from one sample of a study of graft-versus-host responses after intestinal transplantation. No antigen has been identified for these receptors. Some clones are missing from TCRdb's copy, which holds only in-frame ones; the method was immunoSEQ multiplex PCR. The sample has tens of thousands of clones; around 93% are singletons. The sample here was unstimulated CD8+ T cells sorted from spleen or lymph node cells, taken before transplant. The source is a human donor who was the organ donor for an intestinal transplant. Both conserved end residues are part of each CDR3. D genes are given only for firm matches. The size field is filled for only some rows; it gives once, few, many or a size class.

d_gene | abundance | j_gene | v_gene | CDR3aa | CDR3nt
NA | NA | TRBJ1-2 | TRBV2 | CASSVMATAPTLYGYTF | TGTGCCAGCAGTGTAATGGCGACAGCCCCTACCCTCTATGGCTACACCTTC
NA | NA | TRBJ2-3 | TRBV27 | CASSLLGGDTQYF | TGTGCCAGCAGTTTACTGGGGGGAGATACGCAGTATTTT
TRBD1 | once | TRBJ2-1 | TRBV11-2 | CASSPGTGFGLTYNEQFF | TGTGCCAGCAGCCCCGGGACAGGGTTTGGGTTGACCTACAATGAGCAGTTCTTC
NA | NA | TRBJ2-4 | TRBV13 | CASSDTGTFKNIQYF | TGTGCCAGCAGCGACACCGGGACTTTTAAAAACATTCAGTACTTC
NA | NA | TRBJ2-5 | TRBV5-4 | CASSTTDSTETQYF | TGTGCCAGCAGCACGACGGACAGTACGGAGACCCAGTACTTC
NA | few | TRBJ1-2 | TRBV6-1 | CASSEERGYGYTF | TGTGCCAGCAGTGAAGAACGCGGCTATGGCTACACCTTC
TRBD2 | NA | TRBJ2-5 | TRBV4-1 | CASSQDGAGGPGEQYF | TGCGCCAGCAGCCAAGACGGGGCGGGAGGGCCAGGGGAGCAGTACTTC
TRBD1 | NA | TRBJ1-2 | TRBV19 | CASREGQDYGYTF | TGTGCCAGTAGGGAGGGACAGGACTATGGCTACACCTTC
NA | NA | TRBJ2-1 | TRBV10-1 | CASSESVGHSYNEQFF | TGCGCCAGCAGTGAGTCGGTGGGCCACTCCTACAATGAGCAGTTCTTC
NA | NA | TRBJ1-1 | TRBV12-5 | CASGLVLGHTEAFF | TGTGCTAGTGGTTTGGTACTGGGGCATACTGAAGCTTTCTTT
NA | NA | TRBJ2-2 | TRBV11-2 | CASSLISGNTGELFF | TGTGCCAGCAGCTTAATTAGCGGAAACACCGGGGAGCTGTTTTTT
NA | NA | TRBJ2-3 | TRBV19 | CASSWGTDTQYF | TGTGCCAGTAGTTGGGGGACAGATACGCAGTATTTT
NA | NA | TRBJ2-2 | TRBV6-6 | CASSYSLSTGELFF | TGTGCCAGCAGTTATTCGCTTTCCACCGGGGAGCTGTTTTTT
NA | NA | TRBJ2-7 | TRBV6-6 | CASSYSSQGPYEQYF | TGTGCCAGCAGTTACTCATCCCAGGGACCCTACGAGCAGTACTTC
NA | once | TRBJ2-5 | TRBV19 | CASSIGGETQYF | TGTGCCAGTAGTATAGGGGGGGAGACCCAGTACTTC
TRBD2 | NA | TRBJ2-7 | TRBV13 | CASSAGVAGVHEQYF | TGTGCCAGCAGCGCCGGTGTAGCGGGAGTCCACGAGCAGTACTTC
NA | NA | TRBJ2-3 | TRBV14 | CASSQDWGAVSDTQYF | TGTGCCAGCAGCCAAGATTGGGGCGCCGTCTCAGATACGCAGTATTTT
NA | once | TRBJ1-2 | TRBV4-2 | CASSQERLWDYGYTF | TGTGCCAGCAGCCAAGAACGGCTATGGGACTATGGCTACACCTTC
TRBD2 | NA | TRBJ2-1 | TRBV2 | CASSNTGTTKGNEQFF | TGTGCCAGCAGTAACACCGGGACTACCAAAGGCAATGAGCAGTTCTTC
NA | NA | TRBJ1-1 | TRBV28 | CASTLFGPNTEAFF | TGTGCCAGCACCCTGTTCGGACCGAACACTGAAGCTTTCTTT